This TCR beta chain was sequenced in a study of T cells after yellow fever vaccination. Study in general: Using CD3, CD45RA, CCR7 and CD95, the EM, EMRA, CM and Tscm memory subsets were sorted. Low-cell-number fractions were prepared with SMART-Seq v4 Ultra Low Input.

Trimming took off 2 bases at V and 2 bases at J, with 16 bases between the two ends. Germline V gene sequence: CDR1 MNHEY, CDR2 SVGEGT. The CDR3 contains 17 residues. Study observations and caveats: Researchers report a weaker secondary response that nonetheless peaked faster, day 5 versus 15.

It was through 5'RACE template switching that TCR cDNA was made, with a universal primer site and UMIs added. TCRdb analysed the 5' RACE reads with MiXCR anew, one entry per CDR3 protein. The sample yields 25,000 to 35,000 distinct CDR3 sequences, roughly 6.3% seen once. The TCR originated in a man younger than 45 who received the YFV17D yellow fever vaccine. The sample was PBMCs, either bulk or a sorted T-cell subset (CD4+, CD8+, memory, or dextramer-sorted; not recorded which), taken on the day of the yellow fever booster vaccination. The V and J genes are TRBV6-2 or TRBV6-3 and TRBJ2-1, with D tentatively TRBD2 (5 bases). The CDR3 bases are TGTGCCAGCAGTTACCGAATCAGCGGAGGAACCTACAATGAGCAGTTCTTC. Translated: CASSYRISGGTYNEQFF.